Here is one T cell receptor beta chain with its context. This clonotype was recorded many times. Its antigen is currently not known. No much larger clone is present one base from it, and per-base qualities are unavailable. The record originates from a study of regulatory T cells in long-lasting Graves disease (dated by TCRdb to about 2021). For context, the study as a whole: Patients with newly diagnosed Graves' disease had been on antithyroid drugs for under 3 months. Persistent Graves' disease patients were compared with newly diagnosed Graves' disease patients by peripheral blood TCR sequencing and RNA sequencing. The study was registered as a clinical trial and conducted in China. TCR sequencing covered some 13 persistent and 20 newly diagnosed Graves' disease patients, some 33 samples in total. The study at large found these results: Only peripheral blood was studied, because thyroid tissue, the primary lesion, was inaccessible. Lower TCR Shannon entropy and fewer highly expanded clones were observed in persistent Graves' disease patients than in newly diagnosed patients, which suggested clonal expansion. Persistent patients shared more public clonotypes among themselves (under 3,000) than newly diagnosed patients did (more than 950). Preferential use of TRBV28, TRBJ1-2 and TRBJ2-5 was observed in persistent disease, whereas TRBV20-1 and TRBJ2-1 were favored in newly diagnosed disease. Only the TCR beta chain was sequenced and analyzed. As a limitation, the authors acknowledged that the small sample size may reduce accuracy.

The germline V gene (reference sequence) specifies MNHEY as CDR1 and SMNVEV as CDR2. The CDR3 spans 16 residues, from the cysteine through the phenylalanine. The only DNA kept is the CDR3, 48 bases in frame from the first base. Germline trimming amounts to 2 bases on V and 1 base on J, with 6 as the count of junction bases outside the gene matches. Explained via the paper, the time point label denotes: newly diagnosed GD, antithyroid drugs for less than 3 months. RNA was extracted from PBMCs in TRIzol for both TCR sequencing and RNA sequencing. The diagnosis of Graves' disease followed American Thyroid Association guidelines. Patients for the study were recruited at an endocrinology department in Xi'an, China. Each patient gave around 9 milliliters of peripheral blood, collected in an EDTA anticoagulant tube. Ficoll Paque Plus density gradient separation was used to isolate PBMCs, and no further T cell sorting was done. RNA quality was checked with an Agilent 2100 Bioanalyzer and agarose gel, and concentration with a NanoDrop 2000.

The library was built by means of multiplex PCR. The sequencer listed for this sample is Illumina HiSeq 4000. To build TCR beta libraries, CDR3 regions were amplified by Arm-PCR using iRepertoire HTBI primers. Before sequencing, the PCR products went through gel purification. In the source study's methods: Across samples, around 62 TRBV and over 11 TRBJ segments were identified and used for gene usage analysis of CDR3 amino acid clonotypes. COPE and FqMerger were used to merge the filtered high-quality paired reads into contigs. Contigs were aligned with BLAST to IMGT TRBV, TRBD and TRBJ reference genes, and CDR3 was defined per IMGT. Clonotypes above 0.1% frequency were classified as highly expanded clones. Shannon entropy was used to measure repertoire diversity, and the Gini coefficient was used to measure V-J evenness. A clonotype found in more than one individual was treated as public. The public reads were reprocessed in TCRdb via fastp at Q25 and MiXCR, keeping in-frame beta chains. Rows with a matching CDR3 protein are joined into one entry that keeps the most common DNA and genes. The authors' filters were not applied to this entry. The sample yields hundreds of thousands of distinct CDR3 sequences; roughly 13% were counted once. Over 7.5% of the sample is in the top ten clones.

These records were also assigned to another study, of T cells in Graves' hyperthyroidism and ophthalmopathy. Reported in the second study: A patient counted as having stable Graves' hyperthyroidism if no progression to ophthalmopathy occurred over 18 months of follow-up. Hyperthyroidism patients were newly diagnosed, had a disease duration of under 2 months, and were aged 18 to 65 years. Any patient with an uncontrolled infection, another autoimmune disease, pregnancy or lactation was excluded. Diagnoses were established on the basis of clinical symptoms, serum thyroxine and TRAb, thyroid ultrasound, and orbital computed tomography. For the first round of RT-PCR on the TCR CDR3, the HTBI primer set was used together with the Qiagen OneStep RT-PCR kit. Most expanded thyroid clonotypes (frequency above 0.001) were also found in blood, which suggests that blood repertoires may mirror thyroid immune responses. A model built on a 13 V-J signature distinguished ophthalmopathy from stable hyperthyroidism, reaching 85% to 90% sensitivity and under 84% specificity in cross-validation and 80%/75% in testing. In validation, the model predicted progression to ophthalmopathy a median of about 6 months before onset, with about 70% sensitivity and about 72% specificity. To identify distinguishing TCR V-J signatures, a discovery cohort of about a hundred patients was used, comprising 40 to 45 with Graves' ophthalmopathy and 57 with stable Graves' hyperthyroidism. An independent validation cohort of under 20 hyperthyroidism patients and over 15 patients who later progressed to ophthalmopathy tested prospective prediction of ophthalmopathy. For training and testing, the 110 or so patients in the discovery cohort were randomly divided in a 7:3 ratio. Thyroid tissue and blood T-cell repertoires from more than five Graves' hyperthyroidism patients were also compared in the study. After sampling, hyperthyroidism patients received methimazole starting at 30 mg daily, and ophthalmopathy patients received high-dose intravenous methylprednisolone. Libraries were constructed in a second round of multiplex PCR, after which size selection and purification were carried out. Sequencing of the libraries was done on an Illumina HiSeq2000 using paired-end 100 bp reads. SOAPnuke was used to process the raw data, removing reads that contained adapters or uncalled bases, had a mean Phred below 15, or lacked an exact match to the constant primer or identifier. High-quality paired reads were merged using COPE v1.2.5, and each unique nucleotide sequence was defined as a clonotype. MiTCR v1.1 was used to align clonotypes to the IMGT TRBV, TRBD and TRBJ reference segments. Only V-J combinations with frequency above 0.0001, covering 99% to 99.2% of repertoires, were analysed. A TCS score was defined as the ratio between F50 (clonal expansion) and ExV (chaos), using BLOSUM62-based TCRdist between CDR3 peptides within each V-J. Welch's t-statistics and random forest reduced roughly 530 V-J features to roughly 13, which were used in a naive Bayes classifier (R e1071). Sample size was not statistically predetermined, and blinding of investigators to group allocation was not performed. The paper reports TCR Vbeta CDR3 sequencing of 140 or so peripheral blood samples: approximately 41 ophthalmopathy, approximately 74 hyperthyroidism and 17 progressor patients.

This TCR came from a man aged 25-45 years with Graves disease. Donor details come from another sample of the same person, matched by shared clones. The sequence links TRBV27 to TRBJ2-5, and TRBD1 aligns with 8 junction nucleotides. Here the sequenced sample was peripheral blood mononuclear cells (PBMCs), taken at new diagnosis, from a patient treated with antithyroid drugs. The bases read TGTGCCAGCAGTTTAGTCGGGACAGGAGTCCAAGAGACCCAGTACTTC. Translated, it gives CASSLVGTGVQETQYF.